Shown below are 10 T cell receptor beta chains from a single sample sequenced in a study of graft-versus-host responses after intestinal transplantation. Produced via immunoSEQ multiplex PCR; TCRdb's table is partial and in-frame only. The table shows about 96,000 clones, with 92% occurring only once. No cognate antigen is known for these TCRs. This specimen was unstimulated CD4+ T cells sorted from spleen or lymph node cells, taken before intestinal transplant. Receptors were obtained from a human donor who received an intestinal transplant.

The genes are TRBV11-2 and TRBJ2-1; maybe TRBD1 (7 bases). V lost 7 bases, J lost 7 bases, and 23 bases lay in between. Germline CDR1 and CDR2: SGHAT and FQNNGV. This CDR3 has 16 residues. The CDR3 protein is CASKSRGEHPLNEQFF. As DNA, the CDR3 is TGTGCCAGCAAATCCAGGGGGGAGCATCCGTTGAATGAGCAGTTCTTC.

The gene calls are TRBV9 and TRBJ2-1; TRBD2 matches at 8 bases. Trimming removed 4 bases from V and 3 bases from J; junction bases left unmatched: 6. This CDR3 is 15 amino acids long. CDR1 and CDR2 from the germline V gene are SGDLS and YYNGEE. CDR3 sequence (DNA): TGTGCCAGCAGCCCCAACGGGGGGGTCTACAATGAGCAGTTCTTC. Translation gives CASSPNGGVYNEQFF.

CDR3 amino acids: CATGPGGSGSEAFF. CDR3 DNA: TGTGCCACTGGCCCCGGAGGATCGGGCTCTGAAGCTTTCTTT. This chain links TRBV19 with TRBJ1-1; unclear D gene. Germline V CDR1 and CDR2: LNHDA, SQIVND (reference sequence). V lost 10 bases and J lost 6, with 21 bases in between. The CDR3 spans 14 residues.

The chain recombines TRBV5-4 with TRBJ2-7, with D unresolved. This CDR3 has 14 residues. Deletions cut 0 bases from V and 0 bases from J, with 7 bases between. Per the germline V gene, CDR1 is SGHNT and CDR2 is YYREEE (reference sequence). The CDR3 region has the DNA TGTGCCAGCAGCTTGGGCGTCCTCTCCTACGAGCAGTACTTC. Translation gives CASSLGVLSYEQYF.

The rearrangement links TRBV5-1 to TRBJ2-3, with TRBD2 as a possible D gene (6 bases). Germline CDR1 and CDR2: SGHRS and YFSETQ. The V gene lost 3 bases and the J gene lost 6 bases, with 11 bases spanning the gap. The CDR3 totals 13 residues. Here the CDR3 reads CASSWGDRDTQYF. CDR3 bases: TGCGCCAGCAGCTGGGGGGATCGTGATACGCAGTATTTT. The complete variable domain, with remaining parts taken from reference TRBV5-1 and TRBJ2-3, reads KAGVTQTPRYLIKTRGQQVTLSCSPISGHRSVSWYQQTPGQGLQFLFEYFSETQRNKGNFPGRFSGRQFSNSRSEMNVSTLELGDSALYLCASSWGDRDTQYFGPGTRLTVL.

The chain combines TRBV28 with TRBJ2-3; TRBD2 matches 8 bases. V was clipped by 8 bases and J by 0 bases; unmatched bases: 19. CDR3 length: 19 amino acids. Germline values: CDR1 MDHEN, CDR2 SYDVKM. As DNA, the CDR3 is TGTGCCAGCCGCCTCTCCGGATTAGCGGGGAAACTTAGCACAGATACGCAGTATTTT. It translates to CASRLSGLAGKLSTDTQYF.

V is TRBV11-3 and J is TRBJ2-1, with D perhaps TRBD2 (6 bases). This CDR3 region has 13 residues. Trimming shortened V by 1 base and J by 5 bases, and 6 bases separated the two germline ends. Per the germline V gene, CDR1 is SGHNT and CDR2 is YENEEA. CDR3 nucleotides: TGTGCCAGCAGCTTAGGCGGGGACAATGAGCAGTTCTTC. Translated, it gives CASSLGGDNEQFF.

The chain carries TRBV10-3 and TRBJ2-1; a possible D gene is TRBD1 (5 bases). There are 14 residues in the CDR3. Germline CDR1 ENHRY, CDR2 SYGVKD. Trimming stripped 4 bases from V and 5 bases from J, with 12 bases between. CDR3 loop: CAISVLGAHNEQFF. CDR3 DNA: TGTGCCATCAGTGTCCTAGGGGCACACAATGAGCAGTTCTTC.

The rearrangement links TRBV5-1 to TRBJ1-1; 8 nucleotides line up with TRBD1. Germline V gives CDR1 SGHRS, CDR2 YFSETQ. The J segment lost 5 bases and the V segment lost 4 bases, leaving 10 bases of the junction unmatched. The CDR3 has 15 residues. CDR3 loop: CASSPTPGQETEAFF. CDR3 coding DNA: TGCGCCAGCAGCCCAACACCGGGACAGGAAACTGAAGCTTTCTTT. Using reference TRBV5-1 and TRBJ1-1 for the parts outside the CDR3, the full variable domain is KAGVTQTPRYLIKTRGQQVTLSCSPISGHRSVSWYQQTPGQGLQFLFEYFSETQRNKGNFPGRFSGRQFSNSRSEMNVSTLELGDSALYLCASSPTPGQETEAFFGQGTRLTVV.

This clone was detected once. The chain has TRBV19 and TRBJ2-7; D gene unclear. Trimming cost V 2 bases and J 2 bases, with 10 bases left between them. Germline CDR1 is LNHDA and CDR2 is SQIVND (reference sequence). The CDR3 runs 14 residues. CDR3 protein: CASSISTPAYEQYF. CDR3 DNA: TGTGCCAGTAGTATATCCACCCCAGCCTACGAGCAGTACTTC.